The entry that follows covers one TCR beta chain sequence. This sample is drawn from a study of T cell responses to AZD1222 COVID-19 vaccine. The table came from immunoSEQ multiplex PCR; TCRdb's copy has only in-frame clones and leaves some out. The sample contains around 160,000 clones, roughly 92% of which appear only once. The CDR3 covers 13 residues. The clonotype originates from an adult who received the AZD1222 COVID-19 vaccine. Source: peripheral blood, taken 28 days after the second AZD1222 dose. The V and J genes are TRBV12-2 and TRBJ1-2; the D call TRBD1 from the table was never checked on the DNA. TRBV12-2 is shown as a pseudogene. The CDR3 protein is CASRFLDSYGYTF. The CDR3 region has the DNA TGTGCAAGTCGCTTCCTGGACAGCTATGGCTACACCTTC.